This T cell receptor (beta chain) was profiled in a study of control samples from healthy donors and cancer patients (dated by TCRdb to the early 2020s). Of note for this clone: The target of this receptor is not known.

Library preparation used the immunoSEQ multiplex PCR assay. The table comes from immuneACCESS by way of TCRdb, which keeps in-frame sequences with V and J called. Part of the clones is missing from these tables; in studies checked, under half for an unresolved V gene and the rest for unknown reasons. For this sample, the table gives some 190,000 clones. Roughly 2% of the sample lies in the top ten. Trimmed from V: 4 bases; trimmed from J: 1 base; junction bases lacking a gene match: 4. The CDR3 runs 15 amino acids, cysteine and phenylalanine included. The DNA shown is the 45-base CDR3, in frame from base 1. Reading the germline V gene gives CDR1 SGHDT and CDR2 YYEEEE.

The sequenced material came from blood. Recombination linked TRBV5-6 to TRBJ2-2; the central 7 bases match TRBD1. This clonotype was sampled from a woman aged 25-40 years in good health. The nucleotide sequence reads TGTGCCAGCAGCCGTAGACAGGGGAACACCGGGGAGCTGTTTTTT. Translated, it gives CASSRRQGNTGELFF.